The 27 T cell receptor beta chains below come from one sample, sequenced in a study of shared clonotypes between healthy human individuals. Naive CD8 cells, CD45RO-negative and positively selected for CCR7, excluded terminally differentiated effector memory CD45RA+ cells. Assay used: immunoSEQ multiplex PCR; TCRdb lists only in-frame clones, some missing. The data hold about 700,000 clones, with approximately 90% observed a single time. The sequenced material came from naive CD8+ T cells sorted from blood. The receptor set was obtained from a man aged 25-45 years in good health.

The rearrangement joins TRBV21-1 to TRBJ2-1; TRBD2, the table's D call, was not compared with the DNA. TRBV21-1 is annotated as a pseudogene. This CDR3 spans 16 amino acids. The CDR3 DNA follows: TGTGCCAGCCCAACCAGGAGAGGGAGTCCTTACAATGAGCAGTTCTTC. Translated, it gives CASPTRRGSPYNEQFF.

This clone appeared a few times. The V call is TRBV19, the J call TRBJ2-2; D not certain. V shed 7 bases and J shed 0 bases, with 21 bases lying between them. Germline CDR1 is LNHDA and CDR2 is SQIVND (reference sequence). There are 18 residues in the CDR3. The CDR3 nucleotides are TGTGCCAGTAAAGCTGTGTTTGTGGGCAGATCGAACACCGGGGAGCTGTTTTTT. It yields the protein CASKAVFVGRSNTGELFF.

The genes are TRBV2 and TRBJ1-2; D call uncertain. This CDR3 region has 14 residues. The germline CDR1 and CDR2 sequences are SNHLY and FYNNEI. V gave up 0 bases and J gave up 4 bases, with 9 bases separating them. In DNA, the CDR3 is TGTGCCAGCAGTGAAGCAAACAGCCTCTATGGCTACACCTTC. Protein: CASSEANSLYGYTF.

The V gene is TRBV2, the J gene TRBJ2-5, with D possibly matching TRBD2 (6 bases). CDR3 size: 17 residues. CDR1 and CDR2 from the germline V gene are SNHLY and FYNNEI. With 5 bases removed from V and 4 bases from J, the gap between germline ends came to 23 bases. The CDR3 coding sequence is TGTGCCAGCAGTCCGACGGGTAGCGGATCCCAACGAGAGACCCAGTACTTC. This gives the protein CASSPTGSGSQRETQYF.

The chain combines TRBV5-1 with TRBJ2-1, with TRBD1 as a possible D gene (5 bases). This CDR3 is built from 13 residues. With 1 base removed from V and 4 bases from J, the gap between germline ends came to 6 bases. Germline V lookup: CDR1 SGHRS, CDR2 YFSETQ. The CDR3 is CASSLRGYNEQFF. CDR3 bases: TGCGCCAGCAGCTTGAGGGGTTACAATGAGCAGTTCTTC.

CDR3 in amino acids: CASSPAVYEQYF. The CDR3 nucleotides read TGTGCCAGCAGTCCCGCGGTGTACGAGCAGTACTTC. This chain links TRBV28 with TRBJ2-7, with D hard to call. Germline V lookup: CDR1 MDHEN, CDR2 SYDVKM. This CDR3 is 12 amino acids long. Trimming removed 5 bases from V and 4 bases from J, with 9 bases in between.

The J gene is TRBJ2-3, the V gene TRBV2, with D hard to call. Germline V gene lookup returns CDR1 SNHLY and CDR2 FYNNEI. CDR3 size: 14 residues. The V gene lost 7 bases and the J gene lost 2 bases, with 13 bases spanning the gap. The CDR3 loop is CASTKDPNTDTQYF. The CDR3 DNA follows: TGTGCCAGCACTAAGGACCCCAACACAGATACGCAGTATTTT.

The chain carries TRBV11-2 and TRBJ2-7, with D perhaps TRBD1 or TRBD2 (5 bases each). The germline CDR1 and CDR2 sequences are SGHAT and FQNNGV. Trimming shortened V by 5 bases and J by 2 bases, and 13 bases separated the two germline ends. CDR3 length equals 14 residues. The CDR3 protein is CASSQGRDTYEQYF. The DNA for the CDR3 is TGTGCCAGCAGCCAGGGACGAGATACCTACGAGCAGTACTTC.

There are a few counts of this clone. The V gene is TRBV11-2, the J gene TRBJ2-7, with 10 bases fitting TRBD2. V was clipped by 1 base and J by 2 bases; unmatched bases: 2. Germline CDR1 and CDR2: SGHAT and FQNNGV. The CDR3 consists of 15 residues. CDR3 nucleotide sequence: TGTGCCAGCAGCTTAGGACTAGCGGGTCCCTACGAGCAGTACTTC. It translates to CASSLGLAGPYEQYF.

This chain joins TRBV2 and TRBJ2-2, with D hard to call. Trimming shortened V by 6 bases and J by 5 bases, and 22 bases separated the two germline ends. Per the germline V gene, CDR1 is SNHLY and CDR2 is FYNNEI. This CDR3 comprises 17 residues. This CDR3 is CASRVSRMSPGTGELFF. The CDR3 nucleotides read TGTGCCAGCAGGGTATCTAGGATGAGCCCTGGGACCGGGGAGCTGTTTTTT.

This sequence joins TRBV6-1 and TRBJ2-7; tentatively, D is TRBD1 (6 bases). The CDR3 totals 15 residues. Germline values: CDR1 MNHNS, CDR2 SASEGT. V lost 2 bases, J lost 2 bases, and 13 bases lay in between. CDR3 in amino acids: CASSELGAGTYEQYF. CDR3 nucleotides: TGTGCCAGCAGTGAACTGGGGGCAGGGACCTACGAGCAGTACTTC.

This sequence joins TRBV21-1 and TRBJ2-5; the listed D gene, TRBD1, was not tested against the DNA. TRBV21-1 constitutes a pseudogene. The CDR3 runs to 16 residues. The CDR3: CASSSIWTGGDETQYF. CDR3 nucleotides: TGTGCCAGCAGCTCTATTTGGACAGGGGGGGACGAGACCCAGTACTTC.

Only a few counts were recorded for this clone. This sequence joins TRBV4-2 and TRBJ2-7, with D unresolved. Trimming cost V 1 base and J 6 bases, with 7 bases left between them. CDR3 length: 12 amino acids. CDR1 and CDR2 (germline): LGHNA, YNFKEQ. CDR3 bases: TGTGCCAGCAGCCAAGTATCTGGCGAGCAGTACTTC. Translated: CASSQVSGEQYF.

This chain joins TRBV6-5 and TRBJ1-1; D is unresolved. Per the germline V gene, CDR1 is MNHEY and CDR2 is SVGAGI. V dropped 6 bases and J dropped 2 bases, with 10 bases sitting between them. The CDR3 runs to 13 residues. The CDR3 protein is CASSHRGNTEAFF. The CDR3 DNA is TGTGCCAGCAGCCACCGGGGTAACACTGAAGCTTTCTTT.

The V call is TRBV6-5, the J call TRBJ2-7; D remains unclear. CDR1 is MNHEY and CDR2 is SVGAGI in the germline V gene. The CDR3 sequence is 12 residues long. V shed 2 bases and J shed 5 bases, with 7 bases lying between them. In DNA, the CDR3 is TGTGCCAGCAGTTACGATGGGGACGAGCAGTACTTC. This sequence encodes CASSYDGDEQYF.

J is TRBJ2-7 and V is TRBV7-9; tentative D call: TRBD1 (5 bases). V was trimmed by 6 bases and J by 3 bases, leaving 18 bases between them. Germline V gene sequence: CDR1 SEHNR, CDR2 FQNEAQ (reference sequence). This CDR3 has 15 amino acids. CDR3 DNA sequence: TGTGCCAGCAGTAACCTCGACAGCGAATTCTACGAGCAGTACTTC. Amino acid sequence: CASSNLDSEFYEQYF.

The chain has TRBV5-8 and TRBJ1-1, with a possible D match to TRBD1 (6 bases). V was clipped by 4 bases and J by 2 bases, with 12 bases between them. From germline, CDR1 is SGHTS and CDR2 YDEGEE. The CDR3 totals 14 residues. The CDR3 here is CASSRTVSNTEAFF. For the CDR3, the DNA is TGTGCCAGCAGCAGGACAGTATCAAACACTGAAGCTTTCTTT.

This clone was found many times. V gene TRBV10-2 combines with J gene TRBJ2-7; 8 bases are a match to TRBD1. The junction had 4 bases not matched to a gene; V was cut back by 6 bases and J by 3 bases. Germline V gene lookup returns CDR1 WSHSY and CDR2 SAAADI. The CDR3 consists of 13 residues. The CDR3 coding sequence is TGCGCCAGCAGCGTGACAGGGGTCTACGAGCAGTACTTC. Translation gives CASSVTGVYEQYF.

The V gene is TRBV7-9, the J gene TRBJ2-7, with a tentative D call TRBD1 (6 bases). Trimming cost V 2 bases and J 2 bases, with 13 bases left between them. Germline lookup yields CDR1 SEHNR and CDR2 FQNEAQ (reference sequence). This CDR3 region has 15 residues. In nucleotides, the CDR3 is TGTGCCAGCAGCTTATCTCTGGACAGAACCTACGAGCAGTACTTC. Protein product: CASSLSLDRTYEQYF.

The chain links TRBV6-1 to TRBJ2-6; the D is unclear. Germline V gene sequence: CDR1 MNHNS, CDR2 SASEGT. This CDR3 is 14 amino acids long. V was shortened by 7 bases and J by 0 bases, with 7 bases between the two germline ends. The CDR3 region is CASTGLSGANVLTF. DNA of the CDR3: TGTGCCAGCACCGGGCTCTCTGGGGCCAACGTCCTGACTTTC.

The rearrangement joins TRBV15 to TRBJ1-5, with D perhaps matching TRBD1 (5 bases). Germline loops: CDR1 LNHNV, CDR2 YYDKDF (reference sequence). The V and J ends lost 0 bases and 7 bases respectively, with 10 bases between them. The CDR3 loop spans 14 amino acids. The CDR3 sequence is CATSRDYNRQPQHF. CDR3 nucleotides: TGTGCCACCAGCAGAGATTACAACAGGCAGCCCCAGCATTTT. The whole variable domain, remainder taken from reference TRBV15 and TRBJ1-5, is DAMVIQNPRYQVTQFGKPVTLSCSQTLNHNVMYWYQQKSSQAPKLLFHYYDKDFNNEADTPDNFQSRRPNTSFCFLDIRSPGLGDTAMYLCATSRDYNRQPQHFGDGTRLSIL.

The rearrangement uses TRBV28 and TRBJ2-7; D unclear. The V end was cut by 5 bases, the J end by 10 bases, with 24 bases between. This CDR3 has 15 residues. Germline V lookup: CDR1 MDHEN, CDR2 SYDVKM. The CDR3 reads CASSDVLGGYQLQYF. As DNA, the CDR3 is TGTGCCAGCAGTGATGTGCTAGGTGGGTACCAACTTCAGTACTTC.

The V and J genes are TRBV5-1 and TRBJ1-4; 11 bases map to TRBD1. CDR3 length: 14 amino acids. The V and J ends lost 4 bases and 8 bases, in that order; junction bases with no gene match: 4. CDR1 is SGHRS, CDR2 YFSETQ, per germline. The CDR3 nucleotides are TGCGCCAGCAGCGGGACAGGGGGACGAGAAAAACTGTTTTTT. As protein: CASSGTGGREKLFF.

The chain carries TRBV6-5 and TRBJ2-7; D is unclear. The V end was cut by 7 bases, the J end by 0 bases, with 16 bases between. The germline CDR1 and CDR2 sequences are MNHEY and SVGAGI. The CDR3 is 15 residues long. The DNA for the CDR3 is TGTGCCAGCACCAAACGAGGAGCTCTCTCCTACGAGCAGTACTTC. This sequence encodes CASTKRGALSYEQYF.

V and J are TRBV11-2 and TRBJ1-1; a weak D match, TRBD1 (5 bases). Trimming removed 2 bases from V and 10 bases from J, with 14 bases in between. From germline, CDR1 is SGHAT and CDR2 FQNNGV. CDR3 length: 13 residues. The CDR3 loop reads CASSLQGPFGAFF. The CDR3 region has the DNA TGTGCCAGCAGCTTACAGGGTCCCTTCGGAGCTTTCTTT. The full variable domain, in which reference TRBV11-2 and TRBJ1-1 provide the parts outside the CDR3, is EAGVAQSPRYKIIEKRQSVAFWCNPISGHATLYWYQQILGQGPKLLIQFQNNGVVDDSQLPKDRFSAERLKGVDSTLKIQPAKLEDSAVYLCASSLQGPFGAFFGQGTRLTVV.

The rearrangement joins TRBV7-9 to TRBJ2-2, with D hard to call. The CDR3 is 13 amino acids. Germline V gives CDR1 SEHNR, CDR2 FQNEAQ (reference sequence). Trimming pared 7 bases from V and 5 bases from J, leaving 11 bases between. The CDR3 DNA sequence: TGTGCCAGCACCAAAGACGGGACCGGGGAGCTGTTTTTT. Amino acids: CASTKDGTGELFF.

The gene calls are TRBV7-6 and TRBJ2-1; D uncertain. The V gene lost 3 bases and the J gene lost 7 bases, with 22 bases spanning the gap. Germline assignment: CDR1 SGHVS and CDR2 FNYEAQ. This CDR3 comprises 17 residues. DNA for the CDR3: TGTGCCAGCAGCTTTTACCATTCCGAAACCCTTCGGAATGAGCAGTTCTTC. Translating it yields CASSFYHSETLRNEQFF.